A selection of T cell receptor beta chains follows, all from one sample in a study of CD8 T cells in Susac syndrome. A single record per CDR3 protein comes from TCRdb applying MiXCR to the immunoSEQ multiplex PCR reads. The sample includes about 300,000 distinct CDR3 sequences, more than 75% seen only once; the top ten take over 0.09%. The sample comprised CD8+ T cells from PBMCs. The receptors were sampled from a human donor with multiple sclerosis. Each CDR3 is given with its conserved first and last residue. Fields, in order: J gene, V gene, D gene, clone size, CDR3 protein, CDR3 DNA. The D gene is left open where the match is weak. Some rows have no size entry. The others give once, few or many, or a class for an expanded clone.

j_call: TRBJ2-7; v_call: TRBV11-2; d_call: NA; clone_size: NA; cdr3_aa: CASSLDNTARGYGQYF; cdr3_nt: TGTGCCAGCAGCTTAGATAATACGGCCCGGGGGTACGGGCAGTACTTC
j_call: TRBJ2-2; v_call: TRBV28; d_call: NA; clone_size: NA; cdr3_aa: CASIGGQVPPNTGELFF; cdr3_nt: TGTGCCAGCATTGGGGGGCAGGTTCCCCCGAACACCGGGGAGCTGTTTTTT
j_call: TRBJ2-7; v_call: TRBV21-1; d_call: NA; clone_size: NA; cdr3_aa: CASSKWRQFESYEQYF; cdr3_nt: TGTGCCAGCAGCAAATGGAGGCAGTTCGAATCCTACGAGCAGTACTTC
j_call: TRBJ1-5; v_call: TRBV19; d_call: TRBD1; clone_size: NA; cdr3_aa: CASSPYRGRDQPQHF; cdr3_nt: TGTGCCAGTAGTCCCTACAGGGGAAGGGATCAGCCCCAGCATTTT
j_call: TRBJ2-7; v_call: TRBV7-8; d_call: TRBD2; clone_size: NA; cdr3_aa: CASSPPAGDREQYF; cdr3_nt: TGTGCCAGCAGCCCCCCAGCGGGAGATCGGGAGCAGTACTTC
j_call: TRBJ2-3; v_call: TRBV5-1; d_call: NA; clone_size: once; cdr3_aa: CASSFVGAGTDTQYF; cdr3_nt: TGCGCCAGCAGCTTTGTCGGGGCGGGCACAGATACGCAGTATTTT
j_call: TRBJ1-2; v_call: TRBV6-5; d_call: NA; clone_size: NA; cdr3_aa: CASSYSSRDGYTF; cdr3_nt: TGTGCCAGCAGTTACTCGAGCAGGGATGGCTACACCTTC
j_call: TRBJ1-2; v_call: TRBV10-3; d_call: NA; clone_size: NA; cdr3_aa: CAISVEWGSNYGYTF; cdr3_nt: TGTGCCATCAGTGTCGAGTGGGGATCTAACTATGGCTACACCTTC
j_call: TRBJ2-7; v_call: TRBV9; d_call: NA; clone_size: few; cdr3_aa: CASSAGTSSEQYF; cdr3_nt: TGTGCCAGCAGCGCCGGGACGTCCTCCGAGCAGTACTTC
j_call: TRBJ2-3; v_call: TRBV7-8; d_call: NA; clone_size: once; cdr3_aa: CASSSLPLGEGSDTQYF; cdr3_nt: TGTGCCAGCAGCTCCCTCCCCCTGGGGGAAGGTTCAGATACGCAGTATTTT
j_call: TRBJ1-2; v_call: TRBV25-1; d_call: NA; clone_size: NA; cdr3_aa: CASSGEDYGYTF; cdr3_nt: TGTGCCAGCAGTGGGGAGGACTATGGCTACACCTTC
j_call: TRBJ2-1; v_call: TRBV9; d_call: TRBD2; clone_size: NA; cdr3_aa: CPSSASGIRSNEQFF; cdr3_nt: TGTCCCAGCTCGGCTAGCGGGATAAGGTCCAATGAGCAGTTCTTC
j_call: TRBJ2-1; v_call: TRBV28; d_call: NA; clone_size: NA; cdr3_aa: CASSLAPVNEQFF; cdr3_nt: TGTGCCAGCAGCTTAGCCCCCGTAAATGAGCAGTTCTTC
j_call: TRBJ2-3; v_call: TRBV11-3; d_call: NA; clone_size: NA; cdr3_aa: CASSLGRQDPDTQYF; cdr3_nt: TGTGCCAGCAGCTTAGGGCGACAGGACCCAGATACGCAGTATTTT
j_call: TRBJ1-1; v_call: TRBV29-1; d_call: TRBD1; clone_size: NA; cdr3_aa: CSVVRPGQPNTEAFF; cdr3_nt: TGCAGCGTTGTACGGCCGGGACAGCCGAACACTGAAGCTTTCTTT
j_call: TRBJ2-7; v_call: TRBV27; d_call: NA; clone_size: once; cdr3_aa: CASRAGIASSYEQYF; cdr3_nt: TGTGCCAGCCGTGCGGGAATAGCCTCTTCCTACGAGCAGTACTTC
j_call: TRBJ1-4; v_call: TRBV3-1; d_call: NA; clone_size: NA; cdr3_aa: CASSPTTKDEKLFF; cdr3_nt: TGTGCCAGCAGCCCAACCACAAAGGATGAAAAACTGTTTTTT
j_call: TRBJ1-1; v_call: TRBV6-5; d_call: NA; clone_size: few; cdr3_aa: CASSFHGPRGTEAFF; cdr3_nt: TGTGCCAGCAGTTTTCACGGGCCCCGCGGTACTGAAGCTTTCTTT
j_call: TRBJ1-2; v_call: TRBV9; d_call: NA; clone_size: NA; cdr3_aa: CASSVAESYGYTF; cdr3_nt: TGTGCCAGCAGCGTAGCAGAGAGCTATGGCTACACCTTC
j_call: TRBJ2-2; v_call: TRBV3-1; d_call: NA; clone_size: NA; cdr3_aa: CASSQASRPSRELFF; cdr3_nt: TGTGCCAGCAGCCAAGCTTCCCGGCCTTCCCGGGAGCTGTTTTTT
j_call: TRBJ1-1; v_call: TRBV10-3; d_call: NA; clone_size: NA; cdr3_aa: CAISDGTTEAFF; cdr3_nt: TGTGCCATCAGTGACGGGACCACTGAAGCTTTCTTT
j_call: TRBJ2-1; v_call: TRBV6-2/TRBV6-3; d_call: NA; clone_size: NA; cdr3_aa: CASSRSRVRLYNEQFF; cdr3_nt: TGTGCCAGCAGCAGATCGCGGGTCCGCCTCTACAATGAGCAGTTCTTC
j_call: TRBJ2-2; v_call: TRBV24-1; d_call: NA; clone_size: once; cdr3_aa: CATSELGGTGELFF; cdr3_nt: TGTGCCACCAGTGAATTGGGGGGCACCGGGGAGCTGTTTTTT
j_call: TRBJ2-7; v_call: TRBV13; d_call: NA; clone_size: NA; cdr3_aa: CASSPGTASDEQYF; cdr3_nt: TGTGCCAGCAGCCCCGGGACCGCTTCCGACGAGCAGTACTTC
j_call: TRBJ1-2; v_call: TRBV27; d_call: TRBD1; clone_size: NA; cdr3_aa: CASSEGGSGYTF; cdr3_nt: TGTGCCAGCAGTGAAGGGGGCTCGGGCTACACCTTC